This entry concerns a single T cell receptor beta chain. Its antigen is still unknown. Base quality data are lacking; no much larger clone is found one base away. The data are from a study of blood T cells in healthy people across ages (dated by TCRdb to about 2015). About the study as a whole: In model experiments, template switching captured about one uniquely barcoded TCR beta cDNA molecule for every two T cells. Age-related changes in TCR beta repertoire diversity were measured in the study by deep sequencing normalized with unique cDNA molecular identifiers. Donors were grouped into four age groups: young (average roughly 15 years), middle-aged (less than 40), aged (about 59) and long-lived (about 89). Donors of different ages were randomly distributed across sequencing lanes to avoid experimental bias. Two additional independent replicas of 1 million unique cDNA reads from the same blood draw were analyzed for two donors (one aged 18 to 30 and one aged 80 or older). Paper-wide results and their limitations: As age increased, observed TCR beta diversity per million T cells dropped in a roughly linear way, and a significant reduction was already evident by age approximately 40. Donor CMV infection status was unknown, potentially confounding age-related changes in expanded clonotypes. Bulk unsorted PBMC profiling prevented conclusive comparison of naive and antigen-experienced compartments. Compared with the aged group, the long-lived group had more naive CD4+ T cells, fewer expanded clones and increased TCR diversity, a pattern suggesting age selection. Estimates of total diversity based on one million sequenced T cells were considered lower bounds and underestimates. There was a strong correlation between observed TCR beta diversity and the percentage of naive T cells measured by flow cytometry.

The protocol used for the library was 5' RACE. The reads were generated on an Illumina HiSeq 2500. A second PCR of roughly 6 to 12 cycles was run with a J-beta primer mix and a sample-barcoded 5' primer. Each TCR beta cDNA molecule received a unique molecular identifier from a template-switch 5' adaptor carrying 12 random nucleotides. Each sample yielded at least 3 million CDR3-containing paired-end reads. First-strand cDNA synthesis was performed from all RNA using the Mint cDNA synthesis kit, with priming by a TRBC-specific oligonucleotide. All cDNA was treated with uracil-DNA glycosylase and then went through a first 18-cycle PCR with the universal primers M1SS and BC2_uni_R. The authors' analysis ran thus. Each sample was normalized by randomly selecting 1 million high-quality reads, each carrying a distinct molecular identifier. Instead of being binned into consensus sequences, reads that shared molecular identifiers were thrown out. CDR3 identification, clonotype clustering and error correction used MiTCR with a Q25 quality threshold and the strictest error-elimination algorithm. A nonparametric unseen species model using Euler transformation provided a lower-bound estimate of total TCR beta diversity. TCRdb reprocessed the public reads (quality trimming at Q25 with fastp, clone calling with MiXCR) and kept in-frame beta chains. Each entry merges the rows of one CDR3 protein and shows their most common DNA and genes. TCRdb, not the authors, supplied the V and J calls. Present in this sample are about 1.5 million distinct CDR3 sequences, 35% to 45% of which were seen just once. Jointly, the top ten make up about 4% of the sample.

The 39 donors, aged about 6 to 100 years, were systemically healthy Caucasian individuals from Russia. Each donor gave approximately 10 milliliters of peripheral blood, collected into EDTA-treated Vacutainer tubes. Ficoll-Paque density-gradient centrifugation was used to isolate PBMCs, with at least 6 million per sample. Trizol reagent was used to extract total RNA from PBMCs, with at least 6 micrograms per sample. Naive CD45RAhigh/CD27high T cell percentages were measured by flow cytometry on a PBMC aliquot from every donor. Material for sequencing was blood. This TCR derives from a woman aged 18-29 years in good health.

The CDR3 has the sequence CSARDIGGGRAGEAADTQYF. The bases read TGCAGTGCTAGAGATATCGGCGGCGGGAGGGCCGGTGAAGCGGCAGATACGCAGTATTTT. Recombination connected TRBV20-1 to TRBJ2-3, with 9 bases matching TRBD2. From V the trimming removes 0 bases and from J it removes 4 bases, while the gene matches leave 20 bases of the junction unaccounted for. The CDR3 runs 20 amino acids, cysteine and phenylalanine included. Left in the record is the CDR3 DNA by itself, 60 bases read in frame from the first base. Via the germline V gene (reference sequence), CDR1 is DFQATT and CDR2 SNEGSKA.